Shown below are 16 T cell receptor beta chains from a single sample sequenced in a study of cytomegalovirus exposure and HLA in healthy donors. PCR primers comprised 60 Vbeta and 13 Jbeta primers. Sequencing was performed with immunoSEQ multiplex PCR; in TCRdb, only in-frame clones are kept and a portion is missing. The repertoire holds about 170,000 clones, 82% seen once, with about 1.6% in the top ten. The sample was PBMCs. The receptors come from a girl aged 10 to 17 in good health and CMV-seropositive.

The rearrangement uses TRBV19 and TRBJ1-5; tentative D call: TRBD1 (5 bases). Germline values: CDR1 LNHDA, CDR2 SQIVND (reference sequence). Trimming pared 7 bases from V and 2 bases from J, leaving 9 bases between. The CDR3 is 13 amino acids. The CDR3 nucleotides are TGTGCCAGTAATCAGGGCGGCAATCAGCCCCAGCATTTT. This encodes CASNQGGNQPQHF.

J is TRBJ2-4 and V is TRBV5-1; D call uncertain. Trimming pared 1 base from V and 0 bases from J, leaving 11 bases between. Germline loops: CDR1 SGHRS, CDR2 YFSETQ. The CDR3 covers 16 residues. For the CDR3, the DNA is TGCGCCAGCAGCTTGTCGGTCGGTGGAGCCAAAAACATTCAGTACTTC. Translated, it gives CASSLSVGGAKNIQYF.

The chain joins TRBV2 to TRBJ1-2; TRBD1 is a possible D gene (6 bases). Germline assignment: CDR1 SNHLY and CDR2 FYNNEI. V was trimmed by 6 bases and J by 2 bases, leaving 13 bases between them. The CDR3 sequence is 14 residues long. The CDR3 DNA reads TGTGCCAGCAGACTAGGACAGCGAAACTATGGCTACACCTTC. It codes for CASRLGQRNYGYTF.

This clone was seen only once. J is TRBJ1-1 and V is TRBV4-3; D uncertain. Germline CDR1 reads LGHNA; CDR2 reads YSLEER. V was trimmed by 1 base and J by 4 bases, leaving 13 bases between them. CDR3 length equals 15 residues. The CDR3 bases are TGCGCCAGCAGCCAAGGTCGGGTGGTGAGCACTGAAGCTTTCTTT. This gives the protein CASSQGRVVSTEAFF.

The CDR3 spells CSVEGARGSFGSYTF. The DNA for the CDR3 is TGCAGCGTTGAAGGAGCGCGGGGATCGTTTGGAAGCTACACCTTC. J is TRBJ1-2 and V is TRBV29-1; no definite D call. The CDR3 has 15 residues. V was shortened by 1 base and J by 9 bases, with 21 bases between the two germline ends. Germline CDR1 and CDR2: SQVTM and ANQGSEA.

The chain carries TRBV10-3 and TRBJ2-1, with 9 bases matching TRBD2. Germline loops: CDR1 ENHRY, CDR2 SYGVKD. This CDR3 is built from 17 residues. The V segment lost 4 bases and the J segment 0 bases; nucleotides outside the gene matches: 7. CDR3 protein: CAISGTSVKSSYNEQFF. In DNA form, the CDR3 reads TGTGCCATCAGTGGGACTAGCGTCAAGAGCTCCTACAATGAGCAGTTCTTC.

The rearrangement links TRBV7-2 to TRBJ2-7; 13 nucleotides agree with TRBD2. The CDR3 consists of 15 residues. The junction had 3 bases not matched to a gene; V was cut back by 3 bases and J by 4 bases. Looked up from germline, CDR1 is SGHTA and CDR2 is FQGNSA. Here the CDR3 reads CASSFRLAGGYEQYF. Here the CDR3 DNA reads TGTGCCAGCAGCTTCCGACTAGCGGGAGGATACGAGCAGTACTTC.

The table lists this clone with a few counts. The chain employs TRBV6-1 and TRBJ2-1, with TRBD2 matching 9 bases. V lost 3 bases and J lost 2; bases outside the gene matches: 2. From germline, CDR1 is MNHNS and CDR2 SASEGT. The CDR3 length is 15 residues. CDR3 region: CASSEGGGAYNEQFF. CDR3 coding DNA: TGTGCCAGCAGTGAGGGCGGGGGGGCCTACAATGAGCAGTTCTTC.

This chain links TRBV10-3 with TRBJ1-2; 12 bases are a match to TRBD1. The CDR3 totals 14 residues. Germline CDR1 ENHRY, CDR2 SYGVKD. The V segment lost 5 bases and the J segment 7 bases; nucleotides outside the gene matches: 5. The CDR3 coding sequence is TGTGCCATCAGTTCGGGACAGGGGGCGCGTGGCTACACCTTC. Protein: CAISSGQGARGYTF.

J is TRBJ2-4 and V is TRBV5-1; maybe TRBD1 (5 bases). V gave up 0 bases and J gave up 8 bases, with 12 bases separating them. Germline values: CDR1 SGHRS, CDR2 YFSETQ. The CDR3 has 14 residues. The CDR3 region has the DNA TGCGCCAGCAGCTTGGCCTCTACCAGGGACATTCAGTACTTC. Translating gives CASSLASTRDIQYF.

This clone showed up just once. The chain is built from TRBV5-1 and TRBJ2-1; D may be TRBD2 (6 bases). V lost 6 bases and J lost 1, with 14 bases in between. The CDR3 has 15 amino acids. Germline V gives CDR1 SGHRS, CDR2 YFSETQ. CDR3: CASTLGTASYNEQFF. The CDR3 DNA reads TGCGCCAGCACCCTGGGGACTGCTTCCTACAATGAGCAGTTCTTC.

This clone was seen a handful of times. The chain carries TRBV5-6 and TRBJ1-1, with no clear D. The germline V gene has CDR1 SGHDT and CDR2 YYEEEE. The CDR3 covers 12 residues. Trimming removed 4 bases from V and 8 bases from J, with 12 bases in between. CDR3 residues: CASSAGGWEAFF. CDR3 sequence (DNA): TGTGCCAGCAGCGCTGGAGGTTGGGAAGCTTTCTTT.

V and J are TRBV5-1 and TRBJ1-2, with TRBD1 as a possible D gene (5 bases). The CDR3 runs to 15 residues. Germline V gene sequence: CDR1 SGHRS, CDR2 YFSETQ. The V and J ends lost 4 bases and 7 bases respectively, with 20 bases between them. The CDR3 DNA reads TGCGCCAGCAGCCCGGAGGGGCAGGTCGCGCGTGGCTACACCTTC. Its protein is CASSPEGQVARGYTF.

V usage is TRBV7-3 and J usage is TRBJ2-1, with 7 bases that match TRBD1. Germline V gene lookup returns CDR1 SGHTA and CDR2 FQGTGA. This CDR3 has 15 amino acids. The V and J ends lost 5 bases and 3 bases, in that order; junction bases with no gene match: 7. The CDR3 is CASSDRARVYNEQFF. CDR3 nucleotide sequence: TGTGCCAGCAGCGACAGGGCCCGGGTCTACAATGAGCAGTTCTTC.

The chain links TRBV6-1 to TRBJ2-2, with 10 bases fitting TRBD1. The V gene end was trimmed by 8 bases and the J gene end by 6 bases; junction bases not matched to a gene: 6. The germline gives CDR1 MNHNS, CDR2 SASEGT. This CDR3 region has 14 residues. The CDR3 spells CASGTGVGPGELFF. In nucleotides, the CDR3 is TGTGCCAGCGGGACAGGGGTTGGGCCCGGGGAGCTGTTTTTT.

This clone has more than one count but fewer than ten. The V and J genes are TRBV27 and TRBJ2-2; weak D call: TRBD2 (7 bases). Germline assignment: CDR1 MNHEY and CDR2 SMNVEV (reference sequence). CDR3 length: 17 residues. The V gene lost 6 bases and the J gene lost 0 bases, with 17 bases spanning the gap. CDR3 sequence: CASRGGGGPSNTGELFF. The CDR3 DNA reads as TGTGCCAGCAGGGGGGGAGGGGGGCCCTCGAACACCGGGGAGCTGTTTTTT.